This paragraph reports one T cell receptor (beta chain). Its matching antigen is unknown. This entry comes from a study of blood T cells in healthy people across ages. General study results and limits: Conclusively comparing naive with antigen-experienced cells was impossible with unsorted PBMCs. Both naive CD4+ cell counts and diversity were greater in long-lived donors than in aged donors.

V was clipped by 4 bases and J by 5 bases; unmatched bases: 5. This CDR3 region has 14 residues. The germline gives CDR1 LNHDA, CDR2 SQIVND (reference sequence). Primed by a sample-barcoded 5' primer and a J-beta primer mix, a second PCR proceeded for roughly 7 to 12 cycles. One entry per CDR3 protein, called by TCRdb with MiXCR from the 5' RACE reads. Here the sample spans almost 1 million distinct CDR3 sequences, around 54% being singletons. This receptor was identified in a woman aged 55 to 70 in good health. Sequenced material: blood. The chain couples TRBV19 to TRBJ2-3, with 8 bases aligning to TRBD1. CDR3 residues: CASSKRDRGDTQYF. CDR3 sequence (DNA): TGTGCCAGTAGTAAGAGAGACAGGGGAGATACGCAGTATTTT.